Sequencing of this T cell receptor beta chain was carried out in a study of T cells after yellow fever vaccination (dated by TCRdb to about 2019). For context, the study as a whole: The SMART-Seq v4 Ultra Low Input RNA kit was used to prepare libraries from fractions with low cell numbers. Bulk TCR alpha and beta repertoires were sequenced longitudinally to track T-cell clones before and after primary and booster YFV17D yellow fever vaccination. Two healthy male donors, one aged 18 to 30 and one aged 30 to 40 years, made up the cohort. Bulk PBMC replicates and cell subsets were isolated from blood drawn at multiple timepoints before and after both primary and secondary immunization. Results and caveats for the whole study, not just this receptor: Because only a couple of donors were included in the study, the extent to which the findings can be generalized is limited. A small share of clonotypes was detected in both CD4 and CD8 compartments, with the overlap likely arising from convergent recombination. The secondary T-cell response was found to be weaker but faster than the primary response, with a peak reached on day 5 rather than on day 15. Most clones expanded after primary vaccination were re-detected after the booster (almost 98% of CD4 and around 86% of CD8), suggesting broad memory maintenance. Computational filtering was required because FACS-sorted repertoires could contain abundant contaminating clonotypes from the bulk population.

Interpreted using the paper, the treatment or condition label stands for: live attenuated yellow fever vaccine strain. A standard Ficoll-Paque protocol was used to isolate PBMCs from peripheral blood. Dynabeads CD4 and CD8 positive selection kits were used to isolate CD4 and CD8 T-cell fractions. RNA was extracted with TriZol from bulk PBMCs, CD4 and CD8 fractions, and dextramer-positive and dextramer-negative fractions. Taken from the germline V gene (reference sequence), the CDR1 and CDR2 loops are SEHNR and FQNEAQ. V ends up 1 base short and J 4 bases short, with an unmatched junction base count of 6. Taken from cysteine to phenylalanine, the CDR3 has 15 residues. Only the CDR3 DNA stays, 45 bases, in frame from base 1. TCR cDNA was synthesized by 5'RACE template switching, through which a universal primer site and unique molecular identifiers were introduced. Priming for cDNA synthesis came from both the TCR alpha and TCR beta constant segments. Library amplification used two PCR steps, and the second PCR step added sample barcodes and sequencing adapters. Libraries were sequenced on Illumina HiSeq 2500 (2x100 bp) or NovaSeq (2x150 bp). Processing in the source paper ran as follows. Reads were demultiplexed and collapsed into UMI consensus sequences with MIGEC, and V(D)J alignment was performed with MiXCR. Clonotypes responding to the vaccine were identified with edgeR on replicate PBMC samples, with the criteria of FDR below 0.01 and a log2 fold change above 5 up to day 15. Each bulk clonotype was labeled CD4 or CD8 based on which sequenced repertoire, CD4 or CD8, contained the clonotype at higher abundance. TCRdb's own reprocessing of the public reads used fastp at Q25 and MiXCR and kept productive beta chains. Identical CDR3 proteins give one entry, which carries the most common genes and DNA. The V and J calls reflect TCRdb's pipeline rather than the authors' work. The sample table shows under 150,000 distinct CDR3 sequences, and roughly 8% are seen once. The ten biggest clones cover less than 0.95% of the sample.

The sample holds many counts of this clonotype. Its antigen is currently not known. Base qualities were left out, and no much larger clone turns up one base away. Recombination joined TRBV7-9 with TRBJ1-1; TRBD1 matches 7 bases in the middle. The sequences come from CD4+ T cells sorted from PBMCs, collected 5 days after the yellow fever booster vaccination. This sequence was found in a man aged 25 to 45 who received the YFV17D yellow fever vaccine. The sequence in DNA is TGTGCCAGCAGCTTAGGAGGTCAGGGGGTCACTGAAGCTTTCTTT. Translation gives CASSLGGQGVTEAFF.